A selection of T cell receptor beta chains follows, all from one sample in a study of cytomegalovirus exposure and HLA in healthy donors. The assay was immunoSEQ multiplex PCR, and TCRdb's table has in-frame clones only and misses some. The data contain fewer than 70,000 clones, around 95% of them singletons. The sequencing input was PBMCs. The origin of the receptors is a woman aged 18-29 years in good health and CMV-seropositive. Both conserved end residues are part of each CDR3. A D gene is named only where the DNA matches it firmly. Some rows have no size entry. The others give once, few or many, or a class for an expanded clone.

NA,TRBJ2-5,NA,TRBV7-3,CASQCQDSPQETQYF,TGTGCCAGCCAATGCCAAGACAGTCCGCAAGAGACCCAGTACTTC
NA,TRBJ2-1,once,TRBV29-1,CSVAGGRYNEQFF,TGCAGCGTTGCCGGGGGTCGCTACAATGAGCAGTTCTTC
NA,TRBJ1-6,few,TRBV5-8,CASSLSHPSSSYNSPLHF,TGTGCCAGCAGCTTGTCCCACCCGAGTAGCTCCTATAATTCACCCCTCCACTTT
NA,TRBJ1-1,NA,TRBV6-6,CASSFWGGTEAFF,TGTGCCAGCAGTTTTTGGGGGGGAACTGAAGCTTTCTTT
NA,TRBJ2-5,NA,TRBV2,CASSEGLEVETQYF,TGTGCCAGCAGTGAGGGCCTGGAGGTAGAGACCCAGTACTTC
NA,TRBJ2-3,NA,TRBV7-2,CASSLIPRVTDTQYF,TGTGCCAGCAGCCTAATCCCGAGGGTGACAGATACGCAGTATTTT
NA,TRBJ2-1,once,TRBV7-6,CASSLARKGNEQFF,TGTGCCAGCAGCTTAGCGCGGAAAGGTAATGAGCAGTTCTTC
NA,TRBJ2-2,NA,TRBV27,CASSFLYNTGELFF,TGTGCCAGCAGTTTCTTATATAACACCGGGGAGCTGTTTTTT
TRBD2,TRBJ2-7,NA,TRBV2,CASNGLAGIYEQYF,TGTGCCAGCAACGGACTAGCGGGGATCTACGAGCAGTACTTC
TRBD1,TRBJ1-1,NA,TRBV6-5,CASNADRVGTEAFF,TGTGCCAGCAACGCTGACAGGGTGGGAACTGAAGCTTTCTTT
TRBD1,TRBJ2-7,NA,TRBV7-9,CASSLTGKYEQYF,TGTGCCAGCAGTTTGACAGGGAAGTACGAGCAGTACTTC
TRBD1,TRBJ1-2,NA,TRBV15,CATRYLDRGFYGYTF,TGTGCCACCAGGTACCTGGACAGGGGGTTCTATGGCTACACCTTC
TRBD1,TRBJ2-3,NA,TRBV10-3,CAISGQATDTQYF,TGTGCCATCAGCGGACAGGCAACAGATACGCAGTATTTT
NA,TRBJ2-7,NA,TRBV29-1,CSVEDLGALGRYEQYF,TGCAGCGTTGAAGATTTGGGAGCCCTAGGAAGGTACGAGCAGTACTTC
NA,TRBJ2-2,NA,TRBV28,CASSSGQGLSAGELFF,TGTGCCAGCAGTTCGGGGCAGGGGCTGAGTGCCGGGGAGCTGTTTTTT
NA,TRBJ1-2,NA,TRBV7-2,CASSLIPNRILIGYTF,TGTGCCAGCAGCTTAATCCCAAACAGGATCCTTATCGGCTACACCTTC
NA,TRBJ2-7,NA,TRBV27,CASSLTGSESYEQYF,TGTGCCAGCAGTTTAACAGGATCCGAATCCTACGAGCAGTACTTC
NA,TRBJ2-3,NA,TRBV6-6,CASRETTDTQYF,TGTGCCAGCAGGGAGACTACAGATACGCAGTATTTT
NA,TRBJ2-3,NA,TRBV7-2,CASSRTGPVIADTQYF,TGTGCCAGCAGCCGAACAGGGCCGGTGATTGCAGATACGCAGTATTTT
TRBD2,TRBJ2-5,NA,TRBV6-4,CASSESSGRWEETQYF,TGTGCCAGCAGTGAAAGCAGCGGGAGATGGGAGGAGACCCAGTACTTC
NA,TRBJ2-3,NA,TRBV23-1,CAKVVGRDFTDTQYF,TGCGCCAAGGTGGTAGGTCGGGATTTCACAGATACGCAGTATTTT
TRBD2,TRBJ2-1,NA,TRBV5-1,CASSLTGTSGGGEQFF,TGCGCCAGCAGCTTGACGGGGACTAGCGGGGGTGGTGAGCAGTTCTTC
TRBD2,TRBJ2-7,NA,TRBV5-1,CASSLATSGYEQYF,TGCGCCAGCAGCTTGGCTACTAGCGGATACGAGCAGTACTTC
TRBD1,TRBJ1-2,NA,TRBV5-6,CASSHGTGGIDTF,TGTGCCAGCAGCCACGGGACAGGGGGCATCGACACCTTC